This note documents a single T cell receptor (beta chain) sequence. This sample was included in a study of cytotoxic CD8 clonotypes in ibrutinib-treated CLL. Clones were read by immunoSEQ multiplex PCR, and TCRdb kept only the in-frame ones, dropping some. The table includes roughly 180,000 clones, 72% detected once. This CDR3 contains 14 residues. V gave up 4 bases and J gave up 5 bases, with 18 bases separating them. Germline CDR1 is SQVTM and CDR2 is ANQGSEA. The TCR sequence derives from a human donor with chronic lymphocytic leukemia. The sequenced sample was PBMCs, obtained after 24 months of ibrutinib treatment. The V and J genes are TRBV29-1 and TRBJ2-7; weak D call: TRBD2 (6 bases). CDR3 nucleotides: TGCAGCGTTGCTGTGTCGGGGGTTGATAACGAGCAGTACTTC. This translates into CSVAVSGVDNEQYF.